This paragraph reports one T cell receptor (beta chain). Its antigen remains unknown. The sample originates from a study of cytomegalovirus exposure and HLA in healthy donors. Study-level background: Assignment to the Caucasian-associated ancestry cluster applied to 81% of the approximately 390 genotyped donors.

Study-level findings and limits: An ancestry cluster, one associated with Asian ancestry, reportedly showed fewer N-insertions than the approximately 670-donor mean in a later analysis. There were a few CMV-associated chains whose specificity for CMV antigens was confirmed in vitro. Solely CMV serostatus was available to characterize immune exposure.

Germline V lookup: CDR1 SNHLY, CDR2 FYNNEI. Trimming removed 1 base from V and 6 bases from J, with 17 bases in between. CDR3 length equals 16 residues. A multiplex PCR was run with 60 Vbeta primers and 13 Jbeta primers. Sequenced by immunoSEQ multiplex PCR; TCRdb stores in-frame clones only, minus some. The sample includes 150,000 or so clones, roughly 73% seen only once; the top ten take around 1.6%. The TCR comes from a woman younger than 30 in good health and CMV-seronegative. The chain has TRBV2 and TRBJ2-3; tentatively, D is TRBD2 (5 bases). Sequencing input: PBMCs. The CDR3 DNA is TGTGCCAGCAGTGAAGGGTTTTCACGGGAAGGGGATACGCAGTATTTT. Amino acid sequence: CASSEGFSREGDTQYF.